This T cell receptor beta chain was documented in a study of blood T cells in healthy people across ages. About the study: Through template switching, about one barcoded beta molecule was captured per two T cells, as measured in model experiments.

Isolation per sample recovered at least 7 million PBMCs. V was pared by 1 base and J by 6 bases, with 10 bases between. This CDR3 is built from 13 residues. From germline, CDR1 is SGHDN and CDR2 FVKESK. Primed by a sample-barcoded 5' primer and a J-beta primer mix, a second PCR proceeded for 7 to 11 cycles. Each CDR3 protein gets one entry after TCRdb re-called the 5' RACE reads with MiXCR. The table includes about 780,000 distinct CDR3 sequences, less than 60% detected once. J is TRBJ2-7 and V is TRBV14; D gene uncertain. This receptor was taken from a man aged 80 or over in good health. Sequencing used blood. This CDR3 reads CASSQALVREQYF. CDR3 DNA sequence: TGTGCCAGCAGCCAAGCACTGGTCCGCGAGCAGTACTTC.